This T cell receptor beta chain originates from a study of early T cells in non-severe SARS-CoV-2 infection. Study information: From unsorted whole blood, bulk RNA was sequenced, and the chains remained unpaired. Study-wide findings and caveats: Clonotype matching in VDJdb favored anti-spike CD8 responses and did not capture private and CD4 specificities.

This CDR3 has 15 residues. Germline V gene sequence: CDR1 MNHEY, CDR2 SVGAGI. The ends lost 6 bases at V and 4 bases at J; junction bases unmatched: 5. Unique molecular identifiers were added to individual cDNA molecules. TCRdb re-derived calls from the 5' RACE reads in MiXCR, one entry per CDR3 protein. The data show roughly 30,000 distinct CDR3 sequences, around 6% seen once. This clonotype was seen more than once but under ten times. Its antigen is not known. The V and J genes are TRBV6-5 and TRBJ2-2; the match to TRBD2 covers 10 bases. This sequence was found in an adult who was a healthcare worker with PCR-confirmed SARS-CoV-2 infection or an uninfected control (not recorded which). Sequences were obtained from whole blood. This CDR3 is CASRRAGGSTGELFF. The CDR3 DNA follows: TGTGCCAGCAGGAGAGCGGGAGGGTCCACCGGGGAGCTGTTTTTT.